Sequencing of this T cell receptor beta chain was carried out in a study of CD8+CD57+ T cells in acquired aplastic anemia. This clonotype turned up a few times. Genomic DNA, serving as template, underwent TCR beta VDJ and CDR3 profiling. TCRdb re-called the reads through MiXCR, storing one row per CDR3 protein. The sample yields 300,000 or so distinct CDR3 sequences, 55% to 60% seen once. This TCR came from a human donor with severe aplastic anemia or a healthy control (not recorded which). The source material was sorted CD4+, CD8+, or CD8+CD57+ T cells (not recorded which) from PBMCs.

CDR3 sequence: CASSLALYNEQFF. DNA of the CDR3: TGTGCCAGCAGCTTGGCCTTATACAATGAGCAGTTCTTC. The rearrangement joins TRBV7-3 to TRBJ2-1, with D unclear. V shed 3 bases and J shed 4 bases, with 7 bases lying between them. The CDR3 sequence is 13 residues long. Germline assignment: CDR1 SGHTA and CDR2 FQGTGA.